One sample yielded the 6 T cell receptor beta chains listed below, sequenced in a study of shared clonotypes between healthy human individuals. The repertoire was sequenced with immunoSEQ multiplex PCR; TCRdb's copy has only in-frame clones and lacks some. The repertoire consists of over 2 million clones, with 92% occurring once and the leading ten covering 0.37%. Sequencing used naive CD4+ T cells from PBMCs. Noted subset: CD45RA+ positively selected. These TCRs come from a man aged 18-30 years in good health. Some clones in this sample may be carry-over from other donors' samples.

The chain employs TRBV15 and TRBJ2-1; possible D gene TRBD1, 6 bases. Germline CDR1 is LNHNV and CDR2 is YYDKDF (reference sequence). V was clipped by 1 base and J by 5 bases, with 12 bases between them. The CDR3 covers 15 residues. The CDR3 region has the DNA TGTGCCACCAGCAGAGGGCCCAGGGGAGACAATGAGCAGTTCTTC. The encoded protein is CATSRGPRGDNEQFF.

In the case of this clone: Other DNA sequences of this sample code for an identical CDR3. The V and J genes are TRBV20-1 and TRBJ2-3; D gene ambiguous. Germline V lookup: CDR1 DFQATT, CDR2 SNEGSKA (reference sequence). The CDR3 is made up of 11 amino acids. V lost 3 bases and J lost 4, with 5 bases in between. The CDR3 sequence is CSASIPDTQYF. The CDR3 DNA reads TGCAGTGCTAGCATCCCAGATACGCAGTATTTT.

The chain is built from TRBV5-5 and TRBJ1-3; no clear D. Between the trimmed V and J ends, which lost 0 bases and 0 bases, there was a span of 10 bases. The CDR3 sequence is 16 residues long. Germline CDR1 reads SGHKS; CDR2 reads YYEKEE (reference sequence). The DNA for the CDR3 is TGTGCCAGCAGCTTGGTTGTGGTACCCTCTGGAAACACCATATATTTT. Protein: CASSLVVVPSGNTIYF.

The chain uses TRBV4-1 and TRBJ2-7, with unresolved D. This CDR3 has 14 residues. Germline V lookup: CDR1 MGHRA, CDR2 YSYEKL. Trimming cost V 1 base and J 0 bases, with 7 bases left between them. The CDR3 DNA follows: TGCGCCAGCAGCCAAGGCAGCCTCTCCTACGAGCAGTACTTC. Translated, it gives CASSQGSLSYEQYF.

The chain is built from TRBV7-9 and TRBJ1-2; D is unclear. Trimming took off 5 bases at V and 3 bases at J, with 13 bases between the two ends. Germline values: CDR1 SEHNR, CDR2 FQNEAQ (reference sequence). This CDR3 contains 14 residues. The CDR3 DNA reads TGTGCCAGCAGCATAAACCGGAACGACTATGGCTACACCTTC. The encoded protein is CASSINRNDYGYTF.

This rearrangement joins TRBV29-1 to TRBJ1-1, with 7 nucleotides matching TRBD1. The CDR3 loop spans 13 amino acids. V shed 7 bases, J shed 1 base, and the junction held 6 bases outside the gene matches. Germline V lookup: CDR1 SQVTM, CDR2 ANQGSEA. The CDR3 coding sequence is TGCAGCGGCCGACAGGGACAGAACACTGAAGCTTTCTTT. Amino acids: CSGRQGQNTEAFF.